This T cell receptor beta chain was captured by sequencing in a study of CD8+ T cells in alopecia areata. Treatment in this sample: oral pan-JAK inhibitor, 5-10 mg twice daily. Germline CDR1 MNHEY, CDR2 SVGAGI. The CDR3 extends over 16 amino acids. V dropped 0 bases and J dropped 0 bases, with 11 bases sitting between them. Extraction of RNA preceded its reverse transcription into cDNA, which served as the sequencing template. Clones were sequenced by immunoSEQ multiplex PCR, and TCRdb holds only the in-frame ones, with some missing. This table holds roughly 120,000 clones, roughly 55% found once. The clonotype originates from a human donor with alopecia areata. The gene calls are TRBV6-5 and TRBJ1-1; D is possibly TRBD1 (6 bases). The specimen comprised CD8+ T cells sorted from blood, sampled at week 24, from a patient treated with tofacitinib. CDR3 residues: CASSYSPGQMNTEAFF. In nucleotides, the CDR3 is TGTGCCAGCAGTTACTCCCCGGGACAAATGAACACTGAAGCTTTCTTT.